A single sample gave rise to the 29 T cell receptor beta chains below, sequenced in a study of cytomegalovirus exposure and HLA in healthy donors (dated by TCRdb to about 2017). Library preparation was by the immunoSEQ multiplex PCR assay. For the multiplex PCR, a mixture combining 60 forward primers for TCR Vbeta segments and 13 reverse primers for TCR Jbeta segments was used. TCRdb mirrors the immuneACCESS table, restricted to in-frame sequences. Some clones are absent from its copies; in checked studies, under half trace to an unresolved V gene, and the reason for the others is unknown. The sample table lists approximately 140,000 clones, roughly 80% of them with a count of one. Together, the top ten hold just over 5% of the sample. Specimen: PBMCs. The receptors originated from a male donor in good health and CMV-seronegative.

The chain recombines TRBV30 with TRBJ1-3, with 7 bases aligning to TRBD1. Germline assignment: CDR1 GTSNPN and CDR2 SVGIG (reference sequence). The CDR3 runs 16 residues. The V and J ends lost 2 bases and 0 bases, in that order; junction bases with no gene match: 7. CDR3 amino acids: CAWSSWTGLSGNTIYF. CDR3 in DNA: TGTGCCTGGAGTTCCTGGACAGGCCTCTCTGGAAACACCATATATTTT.

CDR3 protein: CAIRGGDREQYF. As DNA, the CDR3 is TGTGCCATCAGGGGGGGGGATAGGGAGCAGTACTTC. The chain uses TRBV10-3 and TRBJ2-7, with 7 bases matching TRBD2. Germline-derived CDR1 and CDR2 are ENHRY and SYGVKD. The CDR3 runs 12 residues. V lost 6 bases, J lost 7 bases, and 6 bases stayed unmatched.

J is TRBJ2-3 and V is TRBV7-4; TRBD1 aligns across 7 bases. This CDR3 has 21 residues. Germline lookup yields CDR1 SGHVT and CDR2 SQSDAQ. V was pared by 7 bases and J by 3 bases, with 28 bases of the junction left unmatched. This CDR3 reads CASNNLHTGDGSTLSTDTQYF. The CDR3 nucleotides read TGTGCCAGCAACAATTTACATACAGGGGACGGTTCGACTCTTTCAACAGATACGCAGTATTTT.

The chain recombines TRBV6-4 with TRBJ2-2; TRBD2 agrees at 12 bases. Germline loops: CDR1 MRHNA, CDR2 SNTAGT. The CDR3 has 16 residues. V shed 8 bases, J shed 8 bases, and the junction held 12 bases outside the gene matches. Here the CDR3 reads CASPTSGGFCLGELFF. The CDR3 nucleotides are TGTGCCAGCCCGACTAGCGGGGGTTTCTGCTTGGGGGAGCTGTTTTTT.

V gene TRBV19 combines with J gene TRBJ2-2; perhaps TRBD1 as D (5 bases). Germline CDR1 and CDR2: LNHDA and SQIVND (reference sequence). V lost 5 bases and J 2 bases, leaving 12 bases between the germline ends. The CDR3 has 15 residues. The CDR3 DNA is TGTGCCAGTAGTGGGGCAGGGCTTAACACCGGGGAGCTGTTTTTT. Translation: CASSGAGLNTGELFF. Complete variable domain (other parts from reference TRBV19 and TRBJ2-2): DGGITQSPKYLFRKEGQNVTLSCEQNLNHDAMYWYRQDPGQGLRLIYYSQIVNDFQKGDIAEGYSVSREKKESFPLTVTSAQKNPTAFYLCASSGAGLNTGELFFGEGSRLTVL.

The rearrangement links TRBV15 to TRBJ1-2; 7 nucleotides line up with TRBD1. J was trimmed by 7 bases and V by 0 bases; bases with no gene match: 2. The CDR3 totals 13 residues. Germline CDR1 and CDR2: LNHNV and YYDKDF (reference sequence). The CDR3 nucleotides are TGTGCCACCAGCAGAGAAGACAGGGTTGGCTACACCTTC. It yields the protein CATSREDRVGYTF.

CDR3 amino acids: CASSQDRDRPYEQYF. In nucleotides, the CDR3 is TGCGCCAGCAGCCAGGACCGGGACAGACCCTACGAGCAGTACTTC. The chain combines TRBV4-3 with TRBJ2-7; 7 nucleotides match TRBD1. Unmatched junction bases numbered 7, after V lost 3 bases and J lost 2 bases. The CDR3 runs 15 residues. Germline CDR1 is LGHNA and CDR2 is YSLEER.

The V call is TRBV6-6, the J call TRBJ1-4; TRBD1 agrees at 8 bases. Per the germline V gene, CDR1 is MNHNY and CDR2 is SVGAGI (reference sequence). The J segment lost 6 bases and the V segment lost 2 bases, leaving 8 bases of the junction unmatched. The CDR3 sequence is 16 residues long. As DNA, the CDR3 is TGTGCCAGCAGTTACCCAGAACAGGGGGACTATGAAAAACTGTTTTTT. This codes for CASSYPEQGDYEKLFF.

The chain combines TRBV30 with TRBJ2-7, with 8 bases lining up with TRBD2. Germline CDR1 reads GTSNPN; CDR2 reads SVGIG (reference sequence). With 1 base clipped from V and 3 bases from J, the junction kept 5 bases outside the gene matches. The CDR3 runs 14 residues. The DNA of the CDR3 is TGTGCCTGGAGTGCGGGGGGGGCATTCTACGAGCAGTACTTC. Protein sequence: CAWSAGGAFYEQYF.

This clone was counted between two and nine times. This sequence joins TRBV5-6 and TRBJ2-3; D might be TRBD2 (6 bases). The CDR3 is 15 amino acids. Deletions cut 3 bases from V and 2 bases from J, with 13 bases between. CDR1 is SGHDT and CDR2 is YYEEEE in the germline V gene. The chain's CDR3 is CASSYQRGVTDTQYF. For the CDR3, the DNA is TGTGCCAGCAGCTACCAGCGCGGGGTCACAGATACGCAGTATTTT. The full variable domain, rest sourced from reference TRBV5-6 and TRBJ2-3, is DAGVTQSPTHLIKTRGQQVTLRCSPKSGHDTVSWYQQALGQGPQFIFQYYEEEERQRGNFPDRFSGHQFPNYSSELNVNALLLGDSALYLCASSYQRGVTDTQYFGPGTRLTVL.

The chain is built from TRBV19 and TRBJ1-1; D unresolved. This CDR3 is 14 amino acids long. Germline V gene data show CDR1 as LNHDA and CDR2 as SQIVND (reference sequence). V was shortened by 8 bases and J by 1 base, with 14 bases between the two germline ends. The CDR3 DNA reads TGTGCCAGTCCGACGACGGGTTCGAACACTGAAGCTTTCTTT. Amino acid sequence: CASPTTGSNTEAFF.

V usage is TRBV18 and J usage is TRBJ2-7; D may be TRBD1 (5 bases). This CDR3 has 13 residues. Trimming removed 0 bases from V and 7 bases from J, with 10 bases in between. Per germline, CDR1 KGHSH and CDR2 LQKENI. The CDR3 sequence is CASSPPQGEEQYF. The CDR3 bases are TGTGCCAGCTCACCACCCCAGGGTGAGGAGCAGTACTTC.

The chain couples TRBV5-1 to TRBJ1-2, with a possible D match to TRBD1 (5 bases). Trimming shortened V by 2 bases and J by 8 bases, and 10 bases separated the two germline ends. Looked up from germline, CDR1 is SGHRS and CDR2 is YFSETQ. The CDR3 is 12 amino acids. The CDR3 loop is CASSFAGEGYTF. The CDR3 region has the DNA TGCGCCAGCAGCTTTGCGGGGGAAGGCTACACCTTC.

In its sample, this clone was seen a few times. The chain joins TRBV29-1 to TRBJ1-1, with D unresolved. There are 14 residues in the CDR3. The germline V gene has CDR1 SQVTM and CDR2 ANQGSEA. V was cut by 7 bases and J by 1 base, with 16 bases left in between. The CDR3 nucleotides read TGCAGCGCTGGAGTTACAAGCGGGAACACTGAAGCTTTCTTT. This gives the protein CSAGVTSGNTEAFF.

The V call is TRBV28, the J call TRBJ1-2; TRBD1 matches 8 bases. V was clipped by 10 bases and J by 2 bases; unmatched bases: 9. The CDR3 contains 14 residues. CDR1 and CDR2 (germline): MDHEN, SYDVKM. The CDR3 DNA follows: TGTGCCACCCTGTTGCGACAGGGGAACTATGGCTACACCTTC. It codes for CATLLRQGNYGYTF.

CDR3 nucleotide sequence: TGTGCCAGCAGCTTGGACCGGGGAGAAGTACCCTACGAGCAGTACTTC. This translates into CASSLDRGEVPYEQYF. The rearrangement joins TRBV5-6 to TRBJ2-7, with D maybe TRBD2 (5 bases). Germline loops: CDR1 SGHDT, CDR2 YYEEEE. The CDR3 runs 16 residues. Trimming pared 0 bases from V and 2 bases from J, leaving 15 bases between.

The rearrangement uses TRBV6-6 and TRBJ1-1, with D possibly TRBD1 on 5 matching bases. Germline CDR1 reads MNHNY; CDR2 reads SVGAGI (reference sequence). The CDR3 runs 15 residues. Trimming took 2 bases from V and 0 from J, leaving 10 bases between them. CDR3 nucleotide sequence: TGTGCCAGCAGTTACGAGGGACTAATGAACACTGAAGCTTTCTTT. It is translated as CASSYEGLMNTEAFF.

The genes are TRBV4-1 and TRBJ1-2, with no clear D. The germline V gene encodes CDR1 MGHRA and CDR2 YSYEKL. The CDR3 extends over 14 amino acids. Trimming took 0 bases from V and 4 from J, leaving 9 bases between them. The CDR3, as DNA: TGCGCCAGCAGCCAAGAAGTGAGGGCCTATGGCTACACCTTC. Its translation is CASSQEVRAYGYTF.

In this sample, this clone turned up once. The chain combines TRBV18 with TRBJ2-2; possible D gene TRBD1, 5 bases. CDR3 length: 15 residues. Germline V gene data show CDR1 as KGHSH and CDR2 as LQKENI. Deletions cut 6 bases from V and 0 bases from J, with 11 bases between. The CDR3 reads CASSPGHTNTGELFF. The CDR3 region has the DNA TGTGCCAGCTCGCCCGGACACACGAACACCGGGGAGCTGTTTTTT.

This chain links TRBV19 with TRBJ1-5, with TRBD1 as a possible D gene (6 bases). V was pared by 6 bases and J by 4 bases, with 19 bases between. Germline lookup yields CDR1 LNHDA and CDR2 SQIVND (reference sequence). This CDR3 comprises 16 residues. The CDR3 reads CASRPTGGRGNQPQHF. CDR3 bases: TGTGCCAGTAGGCCCACTGGGGGAAGGGGGAATCAGCCCCAGCATTTT.

V and J are TRBV7-8 and TRBJ1-6; TRBD1 agrees at 10 bases. The J segment lost 11 bases and the V segment lost 5 bases, leaving 12 bases of the junction unmatched. In germline, CDR1 is SGHVS, CDR2 FQNEAQ. The CDR3 is made up of 16 amino acids. The CDR3 DNA is TGTGCCAGCAGCGCTCGGGACAGGGGCCCCAAAGCACCCCTCCACTTT. This codes for CASSARDRGPKAPLHF.

The V gene is TRBV7-3, the J gene TRBJ2-2; weak D call: TRBD2 (6 bases). In germline, CDR1 is SGHTA, CDR2 FQGTGA. Trimming left V 2 bases short and J 5 bases short, with 9 bases between. CDR3 length: 14 residues. CDR3 sequence (DNA): TGTGCCAGCAGCTTAGACGGGGGAACCGGGGAGCTGTTTTTT. As protein: CASSLDGGTGELFF.

The V and J genes are TRBV18 and TRBJ2-2; 8 bases line up with TRBD1. The CDR3 totals 15 residues. With V trimmed by 5 bases and J by 4 bases, 6 bases remained unmatched. The V gene's germline CDR1 is KGHSH and CDR2 LQKENI. CDR3: CASSLQGEITGELFF. The DNA of the CDR3 is TGTGCCAGCTCATTACAGGGGGAGATCACCGGGGAGCTGTTTTTT.

A note on this clone: At the DNA level, this CDR3 is encoded by other sequences in the same sample as well. The gene calls are TRBV5-4 and TRBJ1-2, with 9 bases lining up with TRBD1. Unmatched junction bases numbered 2, after V lost 4 bases and J lost 4 bases. This CDR3 has 13 amino acids. Germline V gene lookup returns CDR1 SGHNT and CDR2 YYREEE (reference sequence). This CDR3 reads CASSAGQGYGYTF. In DNA, the CDR3 is TGTGCCAGCAGCGCGGGACAGGGCTATGGCTACACCTTC. The full variable domain, in which reference TRBV5-4 and TRBJ1-2 provide the parts outside the CDR3, is ETGVTQSPTHLIKTRGQQVTLRCSSQSGHNTVSWYQQALGQGPQFIFQYYREEENGRGNFPPRFSGLQFPNYSSELNVNALELDDSALYLCASSAGQGYGYTFGSGTRLTVV.

The chain employs TRBV5-4 and TRBJ2-5; weak D call: TRBD1 (6 bases). V was trimmed by 6 bases and J by 3 bases, leaving 12 bases between them. Germline loops: CDR1 SGHNT, CDR2 YYREEE (reference sequence). This CDR3 has 13 residues. In nucleotides, the CDR3 is TGTGCCAGCAAACAGGGCATGGAAGAGACCCAGTACTTC. It yields the protein CASKQGMEETQYF. Full variable domain (rest looked up from reference TRBV5-4 and TRBJ2-5): ETGVTQSPTHLIKTRGQQVTLRCSSQSGHNTVSWYQQALGQGPQFIFQYYREEENGRGNFPPRFSGLQFPNYSSELNVNALELDDSALYLCASKQGMEETQYFGPGTRLLVL.

The chain joins TRBV7-2 to TRBJ1-1; TRBD1 matches 8 bases. The CDR3 covers 14 residues. CDR1 is SGHTA and CDR2 is FQGNSA in the germline V gene. The V gene end was trimmed by 6 bases and the J gene end by 1 base; junction bases not matched to a gene: 4. The CDR3 spells CASRQGARNTEAFF. The CDR3 DNA follows: TGTGCCAGCAGGCAGGGGGCGAGGAACACTGAAGCTTTCTTT.

DNA for the CDR3: TGTGCCAGCAGCTTACGGACAGCAGAGACCCAGTACTTC. Its translation is CASSLRTAETQYF. The V call is TRBV7-3, the J call TRBJ2-5; weak D call: TRBD1 (6 bases). The CDR3 covers 13 residues. CDR1 SGHTA and CDR2 FQGTGA come from the germline V gene. V was shortened by 2 bases and J by 4 bases, with 8 bases between the two germline ends.

Here the CDR3 reads CASSKGDLNEQFF. The DNA for the CDR3 is TGTGCCAGTAGTAAAGGGGACTTGAATGAGCAGTTCTTC. The chain is built from TRBV19 and TRBJ2-1; TRBD2 might be the D (6 bases). Per the germline V gene, CDR1 is LNHDA and CDR2 is SQIVND (reference sequence). V gave up 4 bases and J gave up 7 bases, with 11 bases separating them. There are 13 residues in the CDR3.

The rearrangement uses TRBV29-1 and TRBJ1-5, with 8 bases aligning to TRBD1. The CDR3 consists of 13 residues. Germline-derived CDR1 and CDR2 are SQVTM and ANQGSEA. V lost 4 bases, J lost 4 bases, and 3 bases stayed unmatched. The CDR3 DNA sequence: TGCAGCGTTGGACAGGGGCAGAATCAGCCCCAGCATTTT. It yields the protein CSVGQGQNQPQHF.